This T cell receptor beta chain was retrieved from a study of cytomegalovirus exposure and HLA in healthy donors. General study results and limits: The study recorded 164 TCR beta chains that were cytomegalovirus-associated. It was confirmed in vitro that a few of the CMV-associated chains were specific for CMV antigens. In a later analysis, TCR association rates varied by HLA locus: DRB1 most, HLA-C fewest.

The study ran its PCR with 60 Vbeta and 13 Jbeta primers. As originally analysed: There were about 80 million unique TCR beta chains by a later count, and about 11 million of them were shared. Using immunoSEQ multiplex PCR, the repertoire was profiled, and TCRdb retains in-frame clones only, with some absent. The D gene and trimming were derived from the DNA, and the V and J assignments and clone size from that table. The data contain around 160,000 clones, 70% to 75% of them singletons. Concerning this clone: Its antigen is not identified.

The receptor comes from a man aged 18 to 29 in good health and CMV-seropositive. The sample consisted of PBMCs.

CDR3 residues: CSAFRNEKLFF. DNA of the CDR3: TGCAGTGCATTCCGGAATGAAAAACTGTTTTTT. The genes are TRBV20-1 and TRBJ1-4; D ambiguous. The ends were cut back, 6 bases at V and 5 bases at J, with 7 bases in the middle. Germline CDR1 is DFQATT and CDR2 is SNEGSKA (reference sequence). The CDR3 spans 11 residues.